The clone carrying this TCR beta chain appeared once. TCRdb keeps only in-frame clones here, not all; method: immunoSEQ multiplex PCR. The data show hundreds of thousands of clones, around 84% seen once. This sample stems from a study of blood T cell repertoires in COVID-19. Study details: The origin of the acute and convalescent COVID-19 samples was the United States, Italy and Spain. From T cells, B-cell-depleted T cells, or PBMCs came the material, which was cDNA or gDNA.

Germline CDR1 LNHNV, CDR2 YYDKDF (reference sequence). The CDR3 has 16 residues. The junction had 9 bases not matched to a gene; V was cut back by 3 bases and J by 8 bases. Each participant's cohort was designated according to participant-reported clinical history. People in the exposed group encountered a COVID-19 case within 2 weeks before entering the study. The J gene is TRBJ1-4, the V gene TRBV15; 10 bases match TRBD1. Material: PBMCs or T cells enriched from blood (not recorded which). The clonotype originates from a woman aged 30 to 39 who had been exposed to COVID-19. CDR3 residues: CATSSLSTGGREKLFF. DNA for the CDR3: TGTGCCACCAGCAGCCTATCGACAGGGGGCAGAGAAAAACTGTTTTTT. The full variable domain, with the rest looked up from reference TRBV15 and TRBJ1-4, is DAMVIQNPRYQVTQFGKPVTLSCSQTLNHNVMYWYQQKSSQAPKLLFHYYDKDFNNEADTPDNFQSRRPNTSFCFLDIRSPGLGDTAMYLCATSSLSTGGREKLFFGSGTQLSVL.